The rows below give T cell receptor beta chains drawn from one sample of a study of blood T cells in healthy people across ages. TCRdb independently ran MiXCR on the 5' RACE reads; one entry per CDR3 protein. This repertoire shows about 830,000 distinct CDR3 sequences, more than 45% found once; its top ten account for approximately 20%. The specimen was blood. The origin of the receptors is a man aged 25-40 years in good health. The CDR3 runs from the conserved cysteine through the conserved F or W. The D gene is left open where the match is weak. Rows give clone size only sometimes, using once, few, many, or a class for an expanded clone.

j_gene: TRBJ2-1
d_gene: TRBD2
v_gene: TRBV6-2/TRBV6-3
abundance: -
CDR3nt: TGTGCCAGCAGCCACACGGGGGGTTACGATGAGCAGTTCTTC
CDR3aa: CASSHTGGYDEQFF

j_gene: TRBJ2-7
d_gene: TRBD2
v_gene: TRBV6-2/TRBV6-3
abundance: once
CDR3nt: TGTGCCAGCAGAGCGGGAGGGACCTTCTACGAGCAGTACTTC
CDR3aa: CASRAGGTFYEQYF

j_gene: TRBJ2-3
d_gene: -
v_gene: TRBV11-2
abundance: few
CDR3nt: TGTGCCAGCAGCCCCATGCAAGGGTCAGATACGCAGTATTTT
CDR3aa: CASSPMQGSDTQYF

j_gene: TRBJ2-3
d_gene: TRBD2
v_gene: TRBV7-2
abundance: few
CDR3nt: TGTGCCAGCAGCCCAAATAGCGGGAGGAGTCTGGATACGCAGTATTTT
CDR3aa: CASSPNSGRSLDTQYF

j_gene: TRBJ1-1
d_gene: -
v_gene: TRBV13
abundance: few
CDR3nt: TGTGCCAGCAGCTTAGGTGGGACTGCTAACACTGAAGCTTTCTTT
CDR3aa: CASSLGGTANTEAFF

j_gene: TRBJ2-1
d_gene: TRBD1
v_gene: TRBV6-5
abundance: -
CDR3nt: TGTGCCAGCAGACCTACAGGGGTACGAAATGAGCAGTTCTTC
CDR3aa: CASRPTGVRNEQFF

j_gene: TRBJ2-7
d_gene: -
v_gene: TRBV28
abundance: few
CDR3nt: TGTGCCAGCATTAAGGCGACAGGATACGGCGAGCAGTACTTC
CDR3aa: CASIKATGYGEQYF

j_gene: TRBJ2-3
d_gene: -
v_gene: TRBV6-6
abundance: -
CDR3nt: TGTGCCAGCAGTTACAGGGGGGGCACAGATACGCAGTATTTT
CDR3aa: CASSYRGGTDTQYF

j_gene: TRBJ2-6
d_gene: -
v_gene: TRBV20-1
abundance: -
CDR3nt: TGCAGTGCCCACCCAGAGGCGCCCCATGGGGCCAACGTCCTGACTTTC
CDR3aa: CSAHPEAPHGANVLTF

j_gene: TRBJ1-2
d_gene: -
v_gene: TRBV29-1
abundance: -
CDR3nt: TGCAGCGTTGAAAATACCAGACAGGCGAGCTATGGCTACACCTTC
CDR3aa: CSVENTRQASYGYTF

j_gene: TRBJ2-1
d_gene: TRBD1
v_gene: TRBV6-5
abundance: -
CDR3nt: TGTGCCAGCAGTCAGGGACAGGCCCATGAGCAGTTCTTC
CDR3aa: CASSQGQAHEQFF

j_gene: TRBJ2-2
d_gene: -
v_gene: TRBV29-1
abundance: -
CDR3nt: TGCAGCGCCAAAGGACAAGACACCGGGGAGCTGTTTTTT
CDR3aa: CSAKGQDTGELFF

j_gene: TRBJ2-5
d_gene: TRBD2
v_gene: TRBV2
abundance: few
CDR3nt: TGTGCCAGCTCCAGGACTAGCGGGAGTATGTACTTC
CDR3aa: CASSRTSGSMYF

j_gene: TRBJ1-2
d_gene: -
v_gene: TRBV28
abundance: -
CDR3nt: TGTGCCAGCAGTTTGGGCCCAGGGACCGTCTATGGCTACACCTTC
CDR3aa: CASSLGPGTVYGYTF

j_gene: TRBJ1-2
d_gene: TRBD1
v_gene: TRBV27
abundance: few
CDR3nt: TGTGCCAGCAGGAAAATGGGACAGGGGGTCTATGGCTACACCTTC
CDR3aa: CASRKMGQGVYGYTF

j_gene: TRBJ1-1
d_gene: -
v_gene: TRBV7-8
abundance: -
CDR3nt: TGTGCCAGCAGCTCGACCAGCATCATGAACACTGAAGCTTTCTTT
CDR3aa: CASSSTSIMNTEAFF

j_gene: TRBJ2-5
d_gene: -
v_gene: TRBV24-1
abundance: -
CDR3nt: TGTGCCACCAGTGAGGGTGTCTTAGGTACCCAGTACTTC
CDR3aa: CATSEGVLGTQYF

j_gene: TRBJ2-5
d_gene: -
v_gene: TRBV7-9
abundance: -
CDR3nt: TGTGCCAGCGCCATCACGGGAGATACCCAAGAGACCCAGTACTTC
CDR3aa: CASAITGDTQETQYF

j_gene: TRBJ2-6
d_gene: -
v_gene: TRBV7-3
abundance: few
CDR3nt: TGTGCCAGCAGCCCGTGGGTAGATTCTGGGGCCAACGTCCTGACTTTC
CDR3aa: CASSPWVDSGANVLTF

j_gene: TRBJ1-5
d_gene: -
v_gene: TRBV10-3
abundance: -
CDR3nt: TGTGCCATCAGTGAGGGGCAGGGGAATCAGCCCCAGCATTTT
CDR3aa: CAISEGQGNQPQHF

j_gene: TRBJ2-7
d_gene: -
v_gene: TRBV5-1
abundance: -
CDR3nt: TGCGCCAGCAGCTTGGCCCAGGCTACCGAGCAGTACTTC
CDR3aa: CASSLAQATEQYF

j_gene: TRBJ2-1
d_gene: TRBD2
v_gene: TRBV15
abundance: -
CDR3nt: TGTGCCACCAGCAGAGAGCGGGGGGGCGCCTACAATGAGCAGTTCTTC
CDR3aa: CATSRERGGAYNEQFF

j_gene: TRBJ2-1
d_gene: -
v_gene: TRBV30
abundance: -
CDR3nt: TGTGCCAACGGGTTGAGCTCCTACAATGAGCAGTTCTTC
CDR3aa: CANGLSSYNEQFF

j_gene: TRBJ1-6
d_gene: -
v_gene: TRBV12-3/TRBV12-4
abundance: -
CDR3nt: TGTGCCAGCAGTTGGGCAATTGGAGGGAACTCACCCCTCCACTTT
CDR3aa: CASSWAIGGNSPLHF

j_gene: TRBJ2-7
d_gene: -
v_gene: TRBV29-1
abundance: -
CDR3nt: TGCAGCGTTGACGAGGACTACAATGAGCAGTACTTC
CDR3aa: CSVDEDYNEQYF

j_gene: TRBJ2-5
d_gene: -
v_gene: TRBV7-2
abundance: few
CDR3nt: TGTGCCAGCAGCTTTAACCCGACCCAAGAGACCCAGTACTTC
CDR3aa: CASSFNPTQETQYF

j_gene: TRBJ2-7
d_gene: -
v_gene: TRBV20-1
abundance: -
CDR3nt: TGCAGTGCAGGACGCCCCGGGACGGCGCCCTACGAGCAGTACTTC
CDR3aa: CSAGRPGTAPYEQYF

j_gene: TRBJ2-5
d_gene: -
v_gene: TRBV20-1
abundance: few
CDR3nt: TGCAGTGCTAGAGATAACGAGGCGGTCCAACCCCAAGAGACCCAGTACTTC
CDR3aa: CSARDNEAVQPQETQYF

j_gene: TRBJ2-5
d_gene: -
v_gene: TRBV12-3/TRBV12-4
abundance: -
CDR3nt: TGTGCCAGCAGCCCCAGGAACCAAGAGACCCAGTACTTC
CDR3aa: CASSPRNQETQYF

j_gene: TRBJ2-1
d_gene: -
v_gene: TRBV14
abundance: -
CDR3nt: TGTGCCAGCAGCCATGGCGCGGGTCTTACTTACAATGAGCAGTTCTTC
CDR3aa: CASSHGAGLTYNEQFF

j_gene: TRBJ2-5
d_gene: -
v_gene: TRBV29-1
abundance: -
CDR3nt: TGCAGCGCCTCGGACGCTGGGGAGACCCAGTACTTC
CDR3aa: CSASDAGETQYF

j_gene: TRBJ2-5
d_gene: TRBD2
v_gene: TRBV7-2
abundance: few
CDR3nt: TGTGCCAGCAGCTTAGCGAGTAGCGGGGGTCAGGAGACCCAGTACTTC
CDR3aa: CASSLASSGGQETQYF

j_gene: TRBJ1-2
d_gene: -
v_gene: TRBV20-1
abundance: -
CDR3nt: TGCAGTGCCGAGATTGGGCCTAACTATGGCTACACCTTC
CDR3aa: CSAEIGPNYGYTF